The 30 T cell receptor beta chains in this list originate from one sample, sequenced in a study of regulatory T cells in long-lasting Graves disease. Time point defined: persistent/refractory GD, antithyroid drugs over 5 years with positive TRAb. From RNA extracted from PBMCs, the TCR library was made. Both iRepertoire HTBI primers and Arm-PCR of CDR3 regions were used to build the TCR beta libraries. TCRdb itself ran the multiplex PCR reads through MiXCR, one entry per CDR3 protein. The table records roughly 450,000 distinct CDR3 sequences, 23% of them present only once. The sequences come from peripheral blood mononuclear cells (PBMCs), collected when the disease was refractory, from a patient treated with antithyroid drugs. The receptors come from a female donor with Graves disease.

The sample holds many counts of this clonotype. The chain uses TRBV2 and TRBJ1-4, with 9 bases matching TRBD1. J was trimmed by 5 bases and V by 6 bases; bases with no gene match: 4. The CDR3 loop spans 14 amino acids. The germline gives CDR1 SNHLY, CDR2 FYNNEI. The chain's CDR3 is CASRPGTGNEKLFF. The CDR3 region has the DNA TGTGCCAGCAGGCCCGGGACAGGGAATGAAAAACTGTTTTTT.

The chain carries TRBV19 and TRBJ1-5, with no clear D. V lost 6 bases and J 6 bases, leaving 12 bases between the germline ends. This CDR3 is built from 13 residues. In germline, CDR1 is LNHDA, CDR2 SQIVND (reference sequence). The CDR3 DNA follows: TGTGCCAGTAGCCTAACCCCAATTCAGCCCCAGCATTTT. Its protein is CASSLTPIQPQHF.

Turning to this clonotype: A read error may account for a junction end that differs from germline. The CDR3 nucleotides are TGTGCCAGCAGCTCAACCGGGACTTCTGACTCCCTCACTTCCTTC. Translated: CASSSTGTSDSLTSF. This sequence joins TRBV7-9 and TRBJ2-7; the D gene is possibly TRBD2 (6 bases). Per germline, CDR1 SEHNR and CDR2 FQNEAQ (reference sequence). This CDR3 has 15 residues.

This chain uses TRBV12-3 or TRBV12-4 with TRBJ2-5, with D perhaps matching TRBD1 or TRBD2 (6 bases each). The CDR3 consists of 17 residues. V lost 3 bases to trimming and J lost 1 base, with 18 bases between them. In nucleotides, the CDR3 is TGTGCCAGCAGTTTGTGGGGGGCGGACCCCCTCCAAGAGACCCAGTACTTC. Protein product: CASSLWGADPLQETQYF.

This clonotype was detected ten times or more. This chain links TRBV7-2 with TRBJ2-7; 8 positions agree with TRBD2. The V segment lost 5 bases and the J segment 7 bases; nucleotides outside the gene matches: 10. Germline loops: CDR1 SGHTA, CDR2 FQGNSA. The length of the CDR3 is 14 residues. Here the CDR3 reads CASSMGLEYGEQYF. For the CDR3, the DNA is TGTGCCAGCAGCATGGGACTAGAATACGGTGAGCAGTACTTC.

Note on this clonotype: This may arise from a read error, as a much more abundant clone is one base away. V is TRBV2 and J is TRBJ2-2; D not certain. Germline V gene data show CDR1 as SNHLY and CDR2 as FYNNEI. Trimming pared 3 bases from V and 2 bases from J, leaving 13 bases between. This CDR3 contains 16 residues. The CDR3 DNA follows: TGTGCCAGCAGTGAGCGTCTAAGTCTTAACACCGGGGAGCTGTTTTTT. Protein sequence: CASSERLSLNTGELFF.

At least ten counts were recorded for this clonotype. The chain combines TRBV2 with TRBJ2-7, with D tentatively TRBD1 (5 bases). The CDR3 has 14 amino acids. The V end was cut by 4 bases, the J end by 4 bases, with 14 bases between. Germline V gene sequence: CDR1 SNHLY, CDR2 FYNNEI. The CDR3 is CASSVSGIEYEQYF. CDR3 bases: TGTGCCAGCAGTGTTTCAGGGATAGAATACGAGCAGTACTTC.

The chain couples TRBV10-3 to TRBJ2-7; 7 bases fit TRBD1. Trimming cost V 5 bases and J 3 bases; bases outside gene matches: 4. Germline values: CDR1 ENHRY, CDR2 SYGVKD. There are 13 residues in the CDR3. CDR3 sequence (DNA): TGTGCCATCAGTAGCGCAGGGGGCTACGAGCAGTACTTC. Its protein product is CAISSAGGYEQYF.

This clonotype was recorded many times. J is TRBJ2-7 and V is TRBV28; TRBD2 matches 11 bases. The CDR3 extends over 15 amino acids. J lost 5 bases, V lost 5 bases, and 8 bases had no gene match. The V gene's germline CDR1 is MDHEN and CDR2 SYDVKM. CDR3 protein: CASSLITSGSNEQYF. The CDR3, as DNA: TGTGCCAGCAGTCTGATCACTAGCGGGAGCAACGAGCAGTACTTC.

The sample holds many counts of this clonotype. The chain couples TRBV28 to TRBJ1-1; a possible D gene is TRBD1 (6 bases). V was cut by 6 bases and J by 4 bases, with 27 bases left in between. Germline assignment: CDR1 MDHEN and CDR2 SYDVKM. The CDR3 has 18 amino acids. In DNA, the CDR3 is TGTGCCAGCAGAACCCCACTTTTCCTCCAGGGGAAGGGCACTGAAGCTTTCTTT. Protein sequence: CASRTPLFLQGKGTEAFF.

The table lists this clonotype with a few counts. The chain is built from TRBV12-3 or TRBV12-4 and TRBJ2-7; 13 positions agree with TRBD2. The junction had 8 bases not matched to a gene; V was cut back by 6 bases and J by 12 bases. The CDR3 totals 13 residues. The CDR3 here is CASRPGTSGEAYF. CDR3 in DNA: TGTGCCAGCAGGCCCGGGACTAGCGGGGAGGCGTACTTC.

This clonotype was counted a single time. This sequence joins TRBV20-1 and TRBJ1-1; possible D gene TRBD1, 5 bases. V was shortened by 0 bases and J by 4 bases, with 15 bases between the two germline ends. Germline loops: CDR1 DFQATT, CDR2 SNEGSKA (reference sequence). There are 15 residues in the CDR3. CDR3 in amino acids: CSARDLGVLSTEAFF. The CDR3 nucleotides are TGCAGTGCTAGAGATTTGGGGGTTTTGAGCACTGAAGCTTTCTTT.

This rearrangement joins TRBV6-1 to TRBJ2-7; TRBD1 is a possible D gene (5 bases). CDR3 length: 15 residues. The germline V gene has CDR1 MNHNS and CDR2 SASEGT. Trimming removed 6 bases from V and 3 bases from J, with 18 bases in between. CDR3 sequence: CASREQVSLVYEQYF. DNA for the CDR3: TGTGCCAGCAGAGAACAGGTTTCATTAGTCTACGAGCAGTACTTC.

The sample holds a few counts of this clonotype. The rearrangement uses TRBV7-9 and TRBJ2-7; possibly TRBD1 for D (6 bases). The germline V and J ends were trimmed by 4 bases and 0 bases, with 13 bases remaining between them. CDR3 length: 15 residues. Germline V CDR1 and CDR2: SEHNR, FQNEAQ (reference sequence). In DNA, the CDR3 is TGTGCCAGCAGCTCTACAGGGTTAAGCTCCTACGAGCAGTACTTC. This encodes CASSSTGLSSYEQYF. The full variable domain, with the rest looked up from reference TRBV7-9 and TRBJ2-7, is DTGVSQNPRHKITKRGQNVTFRCDPISEHNRLYWYRQTLGQGPEFLTYFQNEAQLEKSRLLSDRFSAERPKGSFSTLEIQRTEQGDSAMYLCASSSTGLSSYEQYFGPGTRLTVT.

A few counts support this clonotype. This chain joins TRBV3-1 and TRBJ1-1; the D gene is possibly TRBD1 (5 bases). The CDR3 is made up of 13 amino acids. In germline, CDR1 is LGHDT, CDR2 YNNKEL (reference sequence). V lost 5 bases and J lost 6, with 13 bases in between. This CDR3 reads CASSVWGGSEAFF. For the CDR3, the DNA is TGTGCCAGCAGCGTATGGGGGGGGTCTGAAGCTTTCTTT.

The genes are TRBV27 and TRBJ2-1; 7 bases align to TRBD2. Germline V gene sequence: CDR1 MNHEY, CDR2 SMNVEV (reference sequence). This CDR3 comprises 15 residues. Trimming took 6 bases from V and 6 from J; bases not matched to a gene: 11. Here the CDR3 DNA reads TGTGCCAGCAGCCTAGGACTAGGTTCTTTCAATGAGCAGTTCTTC. Its translation is CASSLGLGSFNEQFF.

This chain uses TRBV7-2 with TRBJ2-7, with D perhaps given as TRBD1 or TRBD2 (6 bases each). The length of the CDR3 is 14 residues. Germline-derived CDR1 and CDR2 are SGHTA and FQGNSA. The V end was cut by 1 base, the J end by 6 bases, with 13 bases between. CDR3 sequence (DNA): TGTGCCAGCAGCTTAGAACCCGGGGGCCCCGAGCAGTACTTC. It is translated as CASSLEPGGPEQYF. The full variable domain, with the rest looked up from reference TRBV7-2 and TRBJ2-7, is GAGVSQSPSNKVTEKGKDVELRCDPISGHTALYWYRQSLGQGLEFLIYFQGNSAPDKSGLPSDRFSAERTGGSVSTLTIQRTQQEDSAVYLCASSLEPGGPEQYFGPGTRLTVT.

This chain joins TRBV12-3 or TRBV12-4 and TRBJ2-3; 10 bases map to TRBD2. V gave up 6 bases and J gave up 2 bases; unmatched junction bases: 2. This CDR3 has 14 residues. The CDR3 bases are TGTGCCAGCAGGGGACTAGCGAACACAGATACGCAGTATTTT. Encoded protein: CASRGLANTDTQYF.

CDR3 in DNA: TGTGCCAGTATGACAGCTAGCACAGATACGCAGTATTTT. Amino acids: CASMTASTDTQYF. The chain couples TRBV28 to TRBJ2-3; tentatively, D is TRBD1 (5 bases). CDR1 and CDR2 (germline): MDHEN, SYDVKM. The CDR3 spans 13 residues. V gave up 9 bases and J gave up 0 bases, with 10 bases separating them.

This sequence joins TRBV5-4 and TRBJ2-5; D is possibly TRBD1 (6 bases). Between the trimmed V and J ends, which lost 2 bases and 5 bases, there was a span of 16 bases. Germline V gene sequence: CDR1 SGHNT, CDR2 YYREEE (reference sequence). The CDR3 is 15 residues long. The CDR3 loop is CASSFRQVRTETQYF. The CDR3 DNA reads as TGTGCCAGCAGCTTTAGACAGGTCAGGACGGAGACCCAGTACTTC.

This clonotype has just one count. A single base separates this from a much larger clone, so it may be a read error. The chain links TRBV11-1 to TRBJ1-2; D call uncertain. CDR3 length: 13 residues. Germline-derived CDR1 and CDR2 are SGHAT and FQDESV (reference sequence). CDR3 region: CVSSLASGNGYTF. The CDR3 DNA follows: TGTGTCAGCAGCTTAGCATCGGGGAATGGCTACACCTTC.

The chain couples TRBV6-4 to TRBJ2-1; 8 bases agree with TRBD2. Germline V lookup: CDR1 MRHNA, CDR2 SNTAGT. J lost 2 bases, V lost 2 bases, and 5 bases had no gene match. The CDR3 sequence is 16 residues long. The CDR3 bases are TGTGCCAGCAGTGACGTGGGACTAGTGCCCTACAATGAGCAGTTCTTC. As protein: CASSDVGLVPYNEQFF.

The chain uses TRBV29-1 and TRBJ2-1; D ambiguous. CDR3 size: 10 residues. Germline V gene data show CDR1 as SQVTM and CDR2 as ANQGSEA. Between the trimmed V and J ends, which lost 4 bases and 6 bases, there was a span of 4 bases. The CDR3 sequence is CSVGLNEQFF. The CDR3 DNA sequence: TGCAGCGTTGGGCTCAATGAGCAGTTCTTC.

As concerns this clonotype: This sequence may be a read error, since a much larger clone differs from it by one base. The chain has TRBV6-5 and TRBJ2-5; possibly TRBD2 for D (6 bases). This CDR3 contains 13 residues. Per the germline V gene, CDR1 is MNHEY and CDR2 is SVGAGI. V lost 2 bases, J lost 10 bases, and 14 bases lay in between. This CDR3 is CASSYVPLGGQYF. The CDR3 DNA sequence: TGTGCCAGCAGTTACGTTCCGTTGGGAGGCCAGTACTTC.

This clonotype turned up a few times. The V gene is TRBV10-3, the J gene TRBJ1-1; D remains unclear. Trimming removed 4 bases at V and 2 bases at J, with 8 bases between. The germline V gene has CDR1 ENHRY and CDR2 SYGVKD. The CDR3 totals 13 residues. The CDR3 is CAISVQLNTEAFF. For the CDR3, the DNA is TGTGCCATCAGTGTTCAACTCAACACTGAAGCTTTCTTT.

This sequence joins TRBV28 and TRBJ2-7; TRBD2 matches 9 bases. This CDR3 spans 18 amino acids. Germline V gene sequence: CDR1 MDHEN, CDR2 SYDVKM. V shed 6 bases, J shed 4 bases, and the junction held 19 bases outside the gene matches. The CDR3: CASSQEPSALAGIYEQYF. CDR3 sequence (DNA): TGTGCCAGCAGCCAAGAACCGTCCGCCCTAGCGGGGATTTACGAGCAGTACTTC.

A few counts support this clonotype. This rearrangement joins TRBV27 to TRBJ2-4; D is ambiguous. CDR1 and CDR2 from the germline V gene are MNHEY and SMNVEV (reference sequence). V was clipped by 6 bases and J by 0 bases, with 12 bases between them. The CDR3 runs to 15 residues. CDR3 sequence reads: CASSPVGLAKNIQYF. The CDR3 DNA sequence: TGTGCCAGCAGCCCCGTCGGGTTAGCCAAAAACATTCAGTACTTC.

Worth noting for this clonotype: Germline and junction disagree at one end, which may indicate a read error. The chain combines TRBV20-1 with TRBJ2-7; 7 bases fit TRBD1. Germline values: CDR1 DFQATT, CDR2 SNEGSKA (reference sequence). This CDR3 is 12 amino acids long. CDR3 nucleotides: TGCAGTGCCAGAGACAGGGTGCTCGAGCAGTACTTC. Its protein is CSARDRVLEQYF.

This rearrangement joins TRBV3-1 to TRBJ1-1, with unresolved D. The CDR3 contains 14 residues. The germline V gene has CDR1 LGHDT and CDR2 YNNKEL (reference sequence). V lost 0 bases, J lost 2 bases, and 7 bases lay in between. This CDR3 is CASSQDLPNTEAFF. CDR3 nucleotide sequence: TGTGCCAGCAGCCAAGATTTGCCAAACACTGAAGCTTTCTTT.

The CDR3 protein is CASSIPGQGAKSVRANTEAFF. Here the CDR3 DNA reads TGTGCCAGTAGTATTCCGGGACAGGGGGCGAAATCTGTTAGGGCTAACACTGAAGCTTTCTTT. The V call is TRBV19, the J call TRBJ1-1, with TRBD1 identical over 12 bases. The germline V gene encodes CDR1 LNHDA and CDR2 SQIVND (reference sequence). CDR3 length equals 21 residues. With 3 bases clipped from V and 2 bases from J, the junction kept 19 bases outside the gene matches.